Listed below are T cell receptor beta chains from one sample, sequenced in a study of OX40 agonist ivuxolimab in advanced cancers. Only in-frame clones appear in the TCRdb table, and some are missing; sequencing was by immunoSEQ multiplex PCR. This table holds around 35,000 clones, 85% found once. Specimen: CD4+ or CD8+ T cells sorted from blood, collected in a trial of the OX40 agonist ivuxolimab. Source of these receptors: an adult with an advanced solid tumor such as melanoma, head and neck, liver or kidney cancer. Both conserved end residues are part of each CDR3. A D gene is named only where the DNA matches it firmly. Part of the rows lack a size; the others show once, few, many or a class for expanded clones.

J: TRBJ1-3; size: -; V: TRBV14; D: -; CDR3: CASSQDGGNTIYF; DNA: TGTGCCAGCAGCCAAGATGGTGGAAACACCATATATTTT
J: TRBJ2-7; size: -; V: TRBV7-3; D: TRBD1; CDR3: CASSLVLGQGAYEQYF; DNA: TGTGCCAGCAGCTTAGTTTTGGGACAGGGGGCTTACGAGCAGTACTTC
J: TRBJ2-5; size: -; V: TRBV25-1; D: -; CDR3: CASSELQGTETQYF; DNA: TGTGCCAGCAGCGAACTACAGGGTACGGAGACCCAGTACTTC
J: TRBJ2-7; size: many; V: TRBV19; D: -; CDR3: CASSTNGVVRQYF; DNA: TGTGCCAGTAGTACAAATGGAGTGGTCCGGCAGTACTTC
J: TRBJ2-4; size: -; V: TRBV28; D: -; CDR3: CASRGGTTKNIQYF; DNA: TGTGCCAGCAGAGGGGGGACGACCAAAAACATTCAGTACTTC
J: TRBJ2-1; size: -; V: TRBV2; D: TRBD2; CDR3: CASTGPSGGHQFF; DNA: TGTGCCAGCACGGGCCCTAGCGGGGGTCACCAGTTCTTC
J: TRBJ2-6; size: -; V: TRBV5-4; D: -; CDR3: CASSQQYSGANVLTF; DNA: TGTGCCAGCAGCCAGCAGTACTCTGGGGCCAACGTCCTGACTTTC
J: TRBJ2-7; size: -; V: TRBV19; D: TRBD1; CDR3: CASSIDGTGSEQYF; DNA: TGTGCCAGTAGTATAGATGGGACAGGGTCCGAGCAGTACTTC
J: TRBJ2-6; size: -; V: TRBV6-4; D: -; CDR3: CASSQRSSGANVLTF; DNA: TGTGCCAGCTCCCAGAGGAGCTCTGGGGCCAACGTCCTGACTTTC
J: TRBJ2-5; size: -; V: TRBV5-6; D: -; CDR3: CASSEWTLQETQYF; DNA: TGTGCCAGCAGCGAGTGGACACTACAAGAGACCCAGTACTTC
J: TRBJ2-4; size: -; V: TRBV6-4; D: -; CDR3: CASSARRSLAKNIQYF; DNA: TGTGCCAGCAGTGCCCGACGGAGTCTAGCCAAAAACATTCAGTACTTC
J: TRBJ1-4; size: once; V: TRBV15; D: -; CDR3: CATSRGYLAGAGEKLFF; DNA: TGTGCCACCAGCAGAGGCTATTTGGCAGGGGCTGGTGAAAAACTGTTTTTT
J: TRBJ2-6; size: -; V: TRBV29-1; D: TRBD2; CDR3: CSVPSGSSGANVLTF; DNA: TGCAGCGTCCCCAGCGGGAGTTCTGGGGCCAACGTCCTGACTTTC
J: TRBJ2-5; size: -; V: TRBV4-1; D: -; CDR3: CASSQFPSVGGGTQYF; DNA: TGCGCCAGCAGCCAATTTCCTAGCGTCGGGGGTGGGACCCAGTACTTC
J: TRBJ1-2; size: few; V: TRBV21-1; D: -; CDR3: CASSGSRGLYGYTF; DNA: TGTGCCAGCAGCGGCTCACGAGGACTCTATGGCTACACCTTC
J: TRBJ1-5; size: -; V: TRBV28; D: -; CDR3: CASSIQAQPQHF; DNA: TGTGCCAGCAGTATCCAGGCTCAGCCCCAGCATTTT
J: TRBJ2-1; size: -; V: TRBV18; D: TRBD2; CDR3: CASSALAGGQEEQFF; DNA: TGTGCCAGCTCAGCCCTAGCGGGGGGGCAGGAAGAGCAGTTCTTC
J: TRBJ1-1; size: -; V: TRBV6-1; D: TRBD1; CDR3: CASSNPGQGATEAFF; DNA: TGTGCCAGCAGTAATCCGGGACAGGGGGCCACTGAAGCTTTCTTT
J: TRBJ2-1; size: -; V: TRBV29-1; D: -; CDR3: CSGGAPYNEQFF; DNA: TGCAGCGGAGGGGCCCCCTACAATGAGCAGTTCTTC
J: TRBJ1-2; size: medium-sized; V: TRBV7-9; D: -; CDR3: CASSGTLSYGYTF; DNA: TGTGCCAGCAGCGGGACTCTTAGCTATGGCTACACCTTC
J: TRBJ2-3; size: -; V: TRBV5-1; D: -; CDR3: CASSLEGHSTDTQYF; DNA: TGCGCCAGCAGCCTTGAAGGGCATTCCACAGATACGCAGTATTTT
J: TRBJ1-5; size: -; V: TRBV4-1; D: -; CDR3: CASSRTRDSNQPQHF; DNA: TGCGCCAGCAGCCGCACGCGGGATAGCAATCAGCCCCAGCATTTT